Below are 14 T cell receptor beta chains sequenced from a single sample in a study of shared clonotypes between healthy human individuals. Profiling relied on immunoSEQ multiplex PCR, and the TCRdb table lists in-frame clones only, not all of them. This sample carries roughly 2 million clones, 85% to 95% of them seen once, and the ten largest clones take 0.1% to 0.15%. The sequenced material came from naive CD4+ T cells sorted from blood. Sample subset: CD45RA+ positively selected. The receptors were gathered from a man younger than 35 in good health.

The chain couples TRBV7-2 to TRBJ2-3; TRBD2 matches at 7 bases. The CDR3 runs 15 residues. Trimming at V came to 1 base and at J to 4 bases, leaving 5 bases not matched to a gene. Per germline, CDR1 SGHTA and CDR2 FQGNSA. The CDR3 bases are TGTGCCAGCAGCTTAGGCGGGGGTCTCGCAGATACGCAGTATTTT. Translation: CASSLGGGLADTQYF. Full variable domain (remainder filled in from reference TRBV7-2 and TRBJ2-3): GAGVSQSPSNKVTEKGKDVELRCDPISGHTALYWYRQSLGQGLEFLIYFQGNSAPDKSGLPSDRFSAERTGGSVSTLTIQRTQQEDSAVYLCASSLGGGLADTQYFGPGTRLTVL.

This clone occurred a few times. The chain has TRBV25-1 and TRBJ1-6; 9 bases agree with TRBD1. Germline V gene data show CDR1 as MGHDK and CDR2 as SYGVNS. The length of the CDR3 is 15 residues. The trim removed 6 bases at V and 9 bases at J, leaving 9 bases unmatched. The CDR3 DNA reads as TGTGCCAGCAGGGGACAGGGTGGAGGTGGTTCACCCCTCCACTTT. Protein sequence: CASRGQGGGGSPLHF.

The rearrangement uses TRBV6-6 and TRBJ1-2, with a tentative D call TRBD1 (5 bases). Germline-derived CDR1 and CDR2 are MNHNY and SVGAGI (reference sequence). V lost 5 bases and J lost 4, with 11 bases in between. CDR3 size: 13 residues. For the CDR3, the DNA is TGTGCCAGCAGTCTGGCAGGGACCTATGGCTACACCTTC. Its protein is CASSLAGTYGYTF.

The CDR3 nucleotides are TGTGCCAGAAGCTTGCAGGGGACGGGCGAAAAACTGTTTTTT. Translated: CARSLQGTGEKLFF. The V gene is TRBV5-3, the J gene TRBJ1-4, with D tentatively TRBD1 (6 bases). TRBV5-3 is placed among ORFs of uncertain function. V lost 1 base and J 8 bases, leaving 12 bases between the germline ends. This CDR3 is 14 amino acids long.

The rearrangement uses TRBV5-1 and TRBJ1-6; D possibly corresponds to TRBD1 (6 bases). CDR1 is SGHRS and CDR2 is YFSETQ in the germline V gene. CDR3 length: 14 amino acids. V lost 2 bases, J lost 10 bases, and 13 bases lay in between. Written as DNA, the CDR3 is TGCGCCAGCAGCTTAACAGGGAGGGAATCACCCCTCCACTTT. It specifies CASSLTGRESPLHF.

The chain has TRBV18 and TRBJ2-7; D ambiguous. Trimming shortened V by 2 bases and J by 0 bases, and 8 bases separated the two germline ends. The V gene's germline CDR1 is KGHSH and CDR2 LQKENI. CDR3 length: 14 amino acids. DNA of the CDR3: TGTGCCAGCTCACCAGCGCTGAACTCCTACGAGCAGTACTTC. It specifies CASSPALNSYEQYF.

The chain employs TRBV5-1 and TRBJ2-3, with no clear D. Germline loops: CDR1 SGHRS, CDR2 YFSETQ. This CDR3 comprises 14 residues. V was cut by 4 bases and J by 4 bases, with 13 bases left in between. DNA for the CDR3: TGCGCCAGCAGCCTTGGTTTGCAGTCAGATACGCAGTATTTT. This gives the protein CASSLGLQSDTQYF.

The rearrangement joins TRBV2 to TRBJ1-5; the match to TRBD1 covers 8 bases. The CDR3 covers 15 residues. The ends lost 6 bases at V and 2 bases at J; junction bases unmatched: 6. The germline CDR1 and CDR2 sequences are SNHLY and FYNNEI. The CDR3 bases are TGTGCCAGCAGCCCGACAGGGGAGCGCAATCAGCCCCAGCATTTT. It codes for CASSPTGERNQPQHF.

To note about this clone: Distinct nucleotide sequences in the sample also encode this CDR3. The rearrangement uses TRBV2 and TRBJ2-2; no definite D call. The length of the CDR3 is 14 residues. Trimming removed 8 bases from V and 0 bases from J, with 10 bases in between. From germline, CDR1 is SNHLY and CDR2 FYNNEI. The CDR3 protein is CASRVDSNTGELFF. As DNA, the CDR3 is TGTGCCAGCCGAGTCGACTCGAACACCGGGGAGCTGTTTTTT.

The J gene is TRBJ2-7, the V gene TRBV28; perhaps D is TRBD1 or TRBD2 (6 bases each). With 4 bases removed from V and 4 bases from J, the gap between germline ends came to 17 bases. The CDR3 loop spans 15 amino acids. The germline V gene encodes CDR1 MDHEN and CDR2 SYDVKM. The CDR3 sequence: CASSSRGAFLYEQYF. The CDR3, as DNA: TGTGCCAGCAGTTCTAGGGGGGCTTTCCTTTACGAGCAGTACTTC.

The CDR3 here is CASSVDRGPSETQYF. In nucleotides, the CDR3 is TGTGCCAGCAGCGTAGACAGGGGTCCCTCGGAGACCCAGTACTTC. The chain recombines TRBV9 with TRBJ2-5; 7 nucleotides match TRBD1. The trim removed 0 bases at V and 5 bases at J, leaving 7 bases unmatched. This CDR3 is built from 15 residues. CDR1 is SGDLS, CDR2 YYNGEE, per germline.

V is TRBV5-1 and J is TRBJ2-3; 7 nucleotides match TRBD2. CDR1 and CDR2 (germline): SGHRS, YFSETQ. V shed 3 bases and J 4 bases; nucleotides not matched to a gene: 5. The length of the CDR3 is 14 residues. This CDR3 reads CASSWGGNPDTQYF. The CDR3 coding sequence is TGCGCCAGCAGCTGGGGAGGGAACCCAGATACGCAGTATTTT.

J is TRBJ1-5 and V is TRBV28; 7 bases line up with TRBD1. The germline V gene encodes CDR1 MDHEN and CDR2 SYDVKM. This CDR3 contains 13 residues. The ends lost 5 bases at V and 10 bases at J; junction bases unmatched: 8. As DNA, the CDR3 is TGTGCCAGCAGTGCGGGACAGCCACAACCCCAGCATTTT. Its protein is CASSAGQPQPQHF.

In nucleotides, the CDR3 is TGTGCCAGCAGGGGGACAGGGGAACACTACACCTTC. It is translated as CASRGTGEHYTF. The V call is TRBV5-4, the J call TRBJ1-2; 10 nucleotides match TRBD1. The junction had 5 bases not matched to a gene; V was cut back by 5 bases and J by 10 bases. This CDR3 region has 12 residues. Germline CDR1 reads SGHNT; CDR2 reads YYREEE (reference sequence).